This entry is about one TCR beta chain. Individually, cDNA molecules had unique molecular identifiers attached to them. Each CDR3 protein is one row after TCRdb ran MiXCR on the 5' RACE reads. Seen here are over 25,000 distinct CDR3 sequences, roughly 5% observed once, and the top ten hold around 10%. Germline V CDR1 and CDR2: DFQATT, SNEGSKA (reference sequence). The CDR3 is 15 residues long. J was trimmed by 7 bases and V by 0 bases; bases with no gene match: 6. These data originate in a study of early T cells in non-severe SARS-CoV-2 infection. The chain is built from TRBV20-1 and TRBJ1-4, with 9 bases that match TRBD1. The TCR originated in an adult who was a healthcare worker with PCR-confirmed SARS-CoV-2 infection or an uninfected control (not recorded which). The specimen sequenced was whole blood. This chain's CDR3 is CSARDWGQGGEKLFF. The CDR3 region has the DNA TGCAGTGCTAGAGACTGGGGACAGGGTGGTGAAAAACTGTTTTTT.